The 22 T cell receptor beta chains reported below all come from one sample, sequenced in a study of CD8+ T cells in alopecia areata. cDNA serving as the sequencing template came from extracted, reverse transcribed RNA. The data were produced by immunoSEQ multiplex PCR, yet TCRdb's version contains in-frame clones alone and is incomplete. The table includes approximately 150,000 clones, less than 80% detected once. The sample was CD8+ T cells sorted from blood, taken at week 0. The receptors derive from a human donor with alopecia areata.

The chain employs TRBV4-1 and TRBJ1-5; 9 nucleotides agree with TRBD1. Germline values: CDR1 MGHRA, CDR2 YSYEKL. This CDR3 is 17 amino acids long. Trimming removed 4 bases from V and 6 bases from J; junction bases left unmatched: 13. As DNA, the CDR3 is TGCGCCAGCAGCCCCCCCGGACAGGGGCTTGGTGGTCAGCCCCAGCATTTT. This gives the protein CASSPPGQGLGGQPQHF.

This clone was seen just once. The J gene is TRBJ2-6, the V gene TRBV27; the D is unclear. Germline V lookup: CDR1 MNHEY, CDR2 SMNVEV (reference sequence). V was cut by 9 bases and J by 0 bases, with 9 bases left in between. The CDR3 totals 14 residues. DNA of the CDR3: TGTGCCAGTAGACGTAACTCTGGGGCCAACGTCCTGACTTTC. Translated, it gives CASRRNSGANVLTF.

The gene calls are TRBV7-9 and TRBJ2-4; D not certain. Trimming cost V 1 base and J 3 bases, with 10 bases left between them. The CDR3 length is 15 residues. Germline CDR1 and CDR2: SEHNR and FQNEAQ (reference sequence). In DNA form, the CDR3 reads TGTGCCAGCAGCTTAGTATCTCATGGCAAAAACATTCAGTACTTC. Residues: CASSLVSHGKNIQYF.

This chain uses TRBV7-8 with TRBJ2-5; tentatively, D is TRBD1 (6 bases). The CDR3 has 16 amino acids. The germline gives CDR1 SGHVS, CDR2 FQNEAQ. V dropped 1 base and J dropped 2 bases, with 14 bases sitting between them. CDR3 protein: CASSLEFLRGQETQYF. Written as DNA, the CDR3 is TGTGCCAGCAGCTTAGAATTTCTAAGGGGGCAAGAGACCCAGTACTTC. Complete variable domain (other parts from reference TRBV7-8 and TRBJ2-5): GAGVSQSPRYKVAKRGQDVALRCDPISGHVSLFWYQQALGQGPEFLTYFQNEAQLDKSGLPSDRFFAERPEGSVSTLKIQRTQQEDSAVYLCASSLEFLRGQETQYFGPGTRLLVL.

This rearrangement joins TRBV7-9 to TRBJ2-3; D is uncertain. V lost 3 bases and J lost 2, with 15 bases in between. Germline lookup yields CDR1 SEHNR and CDR2 FQNEAQ (reference sequence). The CDR3 is 16 amino acids. CDR3 sequence reads: CASSLTRIAITDTQYF. Written as DNA, the CDR3 is TGTGCCAGCAGCTTGACGAGAATAGCTATCACAGATACGCAGTATTTT. Based on the CDR3 plus reference TRBV7-9 and TRBJ2-3, the full variable domain is DTGVSQNPRHKITKRGQNVTFRCDPISEHNRLYWYRQTLGQGPEFLTYFQNEAQLEKSRLLSDRFSAERPKGSFSTLEIQRTEQGDSAMYLCASSLTRIAITDTQYFGPGTRLTVL.

The chain joins TRBV27 to TRBJ2-5, with D possibly called TRBD1 or TRBD2 (5 bases each). CDR1 and CDR2 (germline): MNHEY, SMNVEV (reference sequence). CDR3 size: 13 residues. V lost 6 bases to trimming and J lost 7 bases, with 15 bases between them. The CDR3 DNA is TGTGCCAGCAGAGCAGGGACCCTAGGGACCCAGTACTTC. This codes for CASRAGTLGTQYF.

This chain connects TRBV27 to TRBJ1-5; D gene ambiguous. The CDR3 consists of 15 residues. Germline CDR1 MNHEY, CDR2 SMNVEV (reference sequence). V lost 2 bases and J lost 1, with 9 bases in between. CDR3 residues: CASSLRGPSNQPQHF. The CDR3 nucleotides read TGTGCCAGCAGTTTACGGGGTCCGAGCAATCAGCCCCAGCATTTT.

In its sample, this clone was seen once. CDR3 bases: TGTGCCACACGGAACACTGAAGCTTTCTTT. The encoded protein is CATRNTEAFF. The genes are TRBV7-9 and TRBJ1-1; no clear D. Trimming pared 10 bases from V and 1 base from J, leaving 4 bases between. The V gene's germline CDR1 is SEHNR and CDR2 FQNEAQ (reference sequence). This CDR3 has 10 amino acids. Using reference TRBV7-9 and TRBJ1-1 for the parts outside the CDR3, the full variable domain is DTGVSQNPRHKITKRGQNVTFRCDPISEHNRLYWYRQTLGQGPEFLTYFQNEAQLEKSRLLSDRFSAERPKGSFSTLEIQRTEQGDSAMYLCATRNTEAFFGQGTRLTVV.

The chain is built from TRBV11-3 and TRBJ2-5, with a possible D match to TRBD2 (6 bases). The CDR3 has 14 amino acids. V was trimmed by 5 bases and J by 0 bases, leaving 10 bases between them. Germline CDR1 is SGHNT and CDR2 is YENEEA. For the CDR3, the DNA is TGTGCCAGCAGCCCCCGGGACTACCAAGAGACCCAGTACTTC. This codes for CASSPRDYQETQYF.

V usage is TRBV7-9 and J usage is TRBJ2-5; D is possibly TRBD1 (6 bases). CDR1 and CDR2 from the germline V gene are SEHNR and FQNEAQ (reference sequence). Trimming left V 5 bases short and J 6 bases short, with 10 bases between. This CDR3 comprises 12 residues. The CDR3 DNA sequence: TGTGCCAGCAGCCCTAGGGGGAAGACCCAGTACTTC. As protein: CASSPRGKTQYF.

The J gene is TRBJ2-3, the V gene TRBV9; 12 bases map to TRBD1. This CDR3 comprises 16 residues. The V and J ends lost 4 bases and 6 bases, in that order; junction bases with no gene match: 9. CDR1 and CDR2 from the germline V gene are SGDLS and YYNGEE. This CDR3 is CASSPRRDRGLDTQYF. Written as DNA, the CDR3 is TGTGCCAGCAGCCCTCGGCGGGACAGGGGGCTCGATACGCAGTATTTT.

This clone was detected only a few times. The V call is TRBV5-8, the J call TRBJ2-1; 8 bases are shared with TRBD2. Germline-derived CDR1 and CDR2 are SGHTS and YDEGEE. J lost 8 bases, V lost 4 bases, and 11 bases had no gene match. The CDR3 is 15 residues long. DNA for the CDR3: TGTGCCAGCAGCACCGGGACTAGTTTGATCGATGAGCAGTTCTTC. This gives the protein CASSTGTSLIDEQFF.

This clone was observed a few times. In DNA form, the CDR3 reads TGCGCCAGCAGCCAATCTGCGGGAGTAGCTTTCTTT. Protein: CASSQSAGVAFF. The rearrangement joins TRBV4-1 to TRBJ1-1; unclear D gene. With 2 bases removed from V and 10 bases from J, the gap between germline ends came to 11 bases. CDR1 and CDR2 from the germline V gene are MGHRA and YSYEKL. The CDR3 is made up of 12 amino acids.

The V call is TRBV2, the J call TRBJ2-2; 11 bases are shared with TRBD2. CDR3 length: 15 amino acids. Per germline, CDR1 SNHLY and CDR2 FYNNEI. The ends lost 5 bases at V and 5 bases at J; junction bases unmatched: 4. The CDR3 DNA reads TGTGCCAGCAGTCGAAGGACTAGCGGGACCGGGGAGCTGTTTTTT. Protein product: CASSRRTSGTGELFF. Using reference TRBV2 and TRBJ2-2 for the parts outside the CDR3, the full variable domain is EPEVTQTPSHQVTQMGQEVILRCVPISNHLYFYWYRQILGQKVEFLVSFYNNEISEKSEIFDDQFSVERPDGSNFTLKIRSTKLEDSAMYFCASSRRTSGTGELFFGEGSRLTVL.

The chain combines TRBV30 with TRBJ1-1, with TRBD1 identical over 8 bases. Germline assignment: CDR1 GTSNPN and CDR2 SVGIG (reference sequence). J lost 6 bases, V lost 5 bases, and 11 bases had no gene match. CDR3 length: 14 residues. CDR3 residues: CAWVPRTGRAEAFF. The CDR3 DNA sequence: TGTGCCTGGGTCCCGAGGACAGGGCGGGCTGAAGCTTTCTTT.

There are a few counts of this clone. The chain employs TRBV6-6 and TRBJ2-2; 12 nucleotides match TRBD1. The V gene end was trimmed by 4 bases and the J gene end by 8 bases; junction bases not matched to a gene: 5. CDR1 and CDR2 (germline): MNHNY, SVGAGI (reference sequence). The CDR3 spans 15 residues. CDR3 loop: CASSSWDRGRGELFF. CDR3 in DNA: TGTGCCAGCAGTTCCTGGGACAGGGGGCGTGGGGAGCTGTTTTTT.

The V gene is TRBV6-6, the J gene TRBJ2-3; 9 positions match TRBD2. Germline values: CDR1 MNHNY, CDR2 SVGAGI (reference sequence). The CDR3 loop spans 13 amino acids. V lost 10 bases to trimming and J lost 4 bases; unmatched junction nucleotides: 6. This chain's CDR3 is CATGSGGPDTQYF. The CDR3 bases are TGTGCCACCGGGAGCGGGGGGCCAGATACGCAGTATTTT.

This clone was detected only a few times. V is TRBV6-5 and J is TRBJ2-3; tentatively, D is TRBD2 (5 bases). V gave up 2 bases and J gave up 11 bases, with 14 bases separating them. The CDR3 is 13 residues long. Germline values: CDR1 MNHEY, CDR2 SVGAGI. The CDR3 region is CASSYLSGEGQYF. CDR3 nucleotides: TGTGCCAGCAGTTACCTCTCGGGTGAGGGGCAGTATTTT.

The chain carries TRBV30 and TRBJ1-5; 8 nucleotides agree with TRBD1. The germline V gene encodes CDR1 GTSNPN and CDR2 SVGIG (reference sequence). The CDR3 covers 15 residues. V was clipped by 2 bases and J by 2 bases; unmatched bases: 5. The CDR3 bases are TGTGCCTGGAGTCCAAAGGACAGGGGCAATCAGCCCCAGCATTTT. Protein sequence: CAWSPKDRGNQPQHF.

This sequence joins TRBV13 and TRBJ1-1; a weak D match, TRBD1 (5 bases). The CDR3 loop spans 15 amino acids. Germline CDR1 PRHDT, CDR2 FYEKMQ (reference sequence). Trimming stripped 5 bases from V and 10 bases from J, with 23 bases between. Written as DNA, the CDR3 is TGTGCCAGCAGCGCTGATACCGGGACCCCGGGAGGAGCTTTCTTT. It encodes CASSADTGTPGGAFF.

This rearrangement joins TRBV27 to TRBJ2-6; D unclear. V lost 5 bases and J 2 bases, leaving 7 bases between the germline ends. Germline CDR1 is MNHEY and CDR2 is SMNVEV (reference sequence). This CDR3 is 14 amino acids long. The chain's CDR3 is CASSLSAGANVLTF. In nucleotides, the CDR3 is TGTGCCAGCAGTCTCTCAGCTGGGGCCAACGTCCTGACTTTC.

V and J are TRBV6-5 and TRBJ1-5, with D hard to call. CDR3 size: 13 residues. The germline V and J ends were trimmed by 5 bases and 7 bases, with 12 bases remaining between them. Germline lookup yields CDR1 MNHEY and CDR2 SVGAGI. Here the CDR3 reads CASSPFGNQPQHF. For the CDR3, the DNA is TGTGCCAGCAGTCCCTTCGGGAACCAGCCCCAGCATTTT.